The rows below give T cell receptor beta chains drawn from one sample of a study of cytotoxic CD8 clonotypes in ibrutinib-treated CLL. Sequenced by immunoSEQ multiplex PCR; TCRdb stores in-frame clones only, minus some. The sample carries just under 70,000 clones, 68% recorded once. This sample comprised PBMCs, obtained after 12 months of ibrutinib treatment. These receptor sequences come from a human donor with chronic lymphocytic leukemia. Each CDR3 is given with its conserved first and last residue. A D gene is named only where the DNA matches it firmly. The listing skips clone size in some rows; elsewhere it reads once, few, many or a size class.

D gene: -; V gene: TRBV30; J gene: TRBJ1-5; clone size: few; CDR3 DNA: TGTGCCTGGAGTGTAACAGGTATTGGGCCGTATCAGCCCCAGCATTTT; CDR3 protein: CAWSVTGIGPYQPQHF
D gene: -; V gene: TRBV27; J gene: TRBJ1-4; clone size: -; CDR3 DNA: TGTGCCAGCGGGTACGGGACATATAATGAAAAACTGTTTTTT; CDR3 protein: CASGYGTYNEKLFF
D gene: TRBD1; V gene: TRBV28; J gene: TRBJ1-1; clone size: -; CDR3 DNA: TGTGCCAGCAGTGCAGGGGGGTATCCTGAAGCTTTCTTT; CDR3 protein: CASSAGGYPEAFF
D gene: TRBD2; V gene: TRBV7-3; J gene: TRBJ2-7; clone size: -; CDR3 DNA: TGTGCCAGTTCCGCTCTCCCGGGGGGTACCTACGAGCAGTACTTC; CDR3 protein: CASSALPGGTYEQYF
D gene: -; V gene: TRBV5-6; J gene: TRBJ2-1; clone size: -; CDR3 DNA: TGTGCCAGCAGCCAAACAGGGTACAATGAGCAGTTCTTC; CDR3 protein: CASSQTGYNEQFF
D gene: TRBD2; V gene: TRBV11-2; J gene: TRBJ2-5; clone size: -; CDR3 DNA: TGTGCCAGCAGCTTAGATAGGACGGGGGGGCCGTGGGAGACCCAGTACTTC; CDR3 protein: CASSLDRTGGPWETQYF
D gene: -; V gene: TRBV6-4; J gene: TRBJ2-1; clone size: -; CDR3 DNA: TGTGCCAGCACCAAGGAGGCAGGGTTGGTGGACAATGAGCAGTTCTTC; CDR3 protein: CASTKEAGLVDNEQFF
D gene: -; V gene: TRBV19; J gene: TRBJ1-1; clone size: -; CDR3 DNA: TGTGCCAGCCGAATGGGGGTGGGGTTTAACACTGAAGCTTTCTTT; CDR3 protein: CASRMGVGFNTEAFF
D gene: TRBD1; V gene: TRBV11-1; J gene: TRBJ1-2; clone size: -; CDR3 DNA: TGTGCCAGCAGCTCCGGACAGGGGGCGCTTGGCTACACCTTC; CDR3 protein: CASSSGQGALGYTF
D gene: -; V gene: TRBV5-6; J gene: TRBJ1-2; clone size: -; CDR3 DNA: TGTGCCAGCAGCTTGTCTGGTGTTCGTGGGGGCGATGGCTACACCTTC; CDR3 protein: CASSLSGVRGGDGYTF
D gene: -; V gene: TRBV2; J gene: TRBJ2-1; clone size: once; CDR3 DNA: TGTGCCAGCAGTGCATCGGTCGGGGCCTCGGAGTTCTTC; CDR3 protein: CASSASVGASEFF
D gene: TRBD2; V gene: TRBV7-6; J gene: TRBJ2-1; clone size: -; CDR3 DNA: TGTGCCAGCAGCCAGCAGCGGACTAGCGTCTATGAGCAGTTCTTC; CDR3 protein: CASSQQRTSVYEQFF
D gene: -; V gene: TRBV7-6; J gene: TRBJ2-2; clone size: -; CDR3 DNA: TGTGCCAGCAGCCCTTACACCGGGGAGCTGTTTTTT; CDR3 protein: CASSPYTGELFF
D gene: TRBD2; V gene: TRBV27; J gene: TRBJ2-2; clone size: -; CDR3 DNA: TGTGCCAGCAGCTCCGGACTAGCGGGGGTAACCGGGGAGCTGTTTTTT; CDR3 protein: CASSSGLAGVTGELFF
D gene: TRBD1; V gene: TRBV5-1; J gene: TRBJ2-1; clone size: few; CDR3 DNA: TGCGCCAGCAGCCCGGGACAGGGCTTCTCCTACAATGAGCAGTTCTTC; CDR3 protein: CASSPGQGFSYNEQFF
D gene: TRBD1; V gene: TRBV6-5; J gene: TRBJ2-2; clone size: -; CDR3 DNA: TGTGCCAGCCGCGGGCAGGGGGCCAACACCGGGGAGCTGTTTTTT; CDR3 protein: CASRGQGANTGELFF
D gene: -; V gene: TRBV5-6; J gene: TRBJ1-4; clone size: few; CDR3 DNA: TGTGCCAGCAGCTCTAATCTAGTGGGGGAAAAACTGTTTTTT; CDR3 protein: CASSSNLVGEKLFF
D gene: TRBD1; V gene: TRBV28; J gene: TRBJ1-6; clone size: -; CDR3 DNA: TGTGCCAGCAGCCGCGGGACAGCCAATTCACCCCTCCACTTT; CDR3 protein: CASSRGTANSPLHF
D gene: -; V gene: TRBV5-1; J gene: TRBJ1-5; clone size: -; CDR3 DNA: TGCGCCAGCAGCTTGGCAGGCGATCAGCCCCAGCATTTT; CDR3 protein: CASSLAGDQPQHF
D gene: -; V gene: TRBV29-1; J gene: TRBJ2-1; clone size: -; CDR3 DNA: TGCAGCGTGACCGGGACCGCCGTTTTTACTGAGCAGTTCTTC; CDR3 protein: CSVTGTAVFTEQFF
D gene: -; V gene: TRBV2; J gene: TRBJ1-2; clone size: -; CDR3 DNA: TGTGCCAGCAACTCAGAATCTAACTATGGCTACACCTTC; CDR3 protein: CASNSESNYGYTF
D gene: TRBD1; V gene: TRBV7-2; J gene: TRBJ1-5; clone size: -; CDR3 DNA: TGTGCCAGCAGCTTAGTGGGGACAGGGTATCAGCCCCAGCATTTT; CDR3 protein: CASSLVGTGYQPQHF
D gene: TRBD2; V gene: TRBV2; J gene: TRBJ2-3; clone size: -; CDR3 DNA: TGTGCCAGCAGAACTGATAACCGACTAGCGGGGCGCACAGATACGCAGTATTTT; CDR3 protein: CASRTDNRLAGRTDTQYF
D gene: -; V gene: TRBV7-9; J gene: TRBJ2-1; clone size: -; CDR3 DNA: TGTGCCAGCAACCCACACGGGGGTGAGCAGTTCTTC; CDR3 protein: CASNPHGGEQFF
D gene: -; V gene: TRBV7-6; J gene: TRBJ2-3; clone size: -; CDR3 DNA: TGTGCCAGCAGCTCCCGGATGCACCAAGGCCTAAACACAGATACGCAGTATTTT; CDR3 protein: CASSSRMHQGLNTDTQYF
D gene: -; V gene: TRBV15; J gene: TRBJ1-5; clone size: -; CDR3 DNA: TGTGCCACCAGCAGAGGCACGGACAGCCCTCATCAGCCCCAGCATTTT; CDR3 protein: CATSRGTDSPHQPQHF
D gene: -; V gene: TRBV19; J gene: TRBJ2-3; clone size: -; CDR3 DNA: TGTGCCAGTAGTATAGGAAACACAGATACGCAGTATTTT; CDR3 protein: CASSIGNTDTQYF
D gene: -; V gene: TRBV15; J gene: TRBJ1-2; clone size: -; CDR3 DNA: TGTGCCACCAGCAGAGATTTCGGGGGCCCAAACTATGGCTACACCTTC; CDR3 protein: CATSRDFGGPNYGYTF
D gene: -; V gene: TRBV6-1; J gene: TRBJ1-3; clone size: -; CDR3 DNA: TGTGCCAGCAGTGAAGGGGCCCCAGGGAAGGCTGGAAACACCATATATTTT; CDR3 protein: CASSEGAPGKAGNTIYF
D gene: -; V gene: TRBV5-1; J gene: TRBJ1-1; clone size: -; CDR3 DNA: TGCGCCAGTGGACGGGAGAACACTGAAGCTTTCTTT; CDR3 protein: CASGRENTEAFF
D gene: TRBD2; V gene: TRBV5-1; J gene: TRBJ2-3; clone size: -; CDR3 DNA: TGCGCCAGCAGCTTGAAGCTAGCGGGGGGGCCGCTAGATACGCAGTATTTT; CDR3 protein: CASSLKLAGGPLDTQYF
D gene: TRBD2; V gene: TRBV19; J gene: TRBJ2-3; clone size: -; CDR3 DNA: TGTGCCAGTAGTATCGGGGAAGCGGGGGGGCCGTGGGATACGCAGTATTTT; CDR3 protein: CASSIGEAGGPWDTQYF
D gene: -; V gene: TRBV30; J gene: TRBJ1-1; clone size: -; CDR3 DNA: TGTGCCTGGAGTGTCTCAGGGTTGCAGAACACTGAAGCTTTCTTT; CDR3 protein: CAWSVSGLQNTEAFF
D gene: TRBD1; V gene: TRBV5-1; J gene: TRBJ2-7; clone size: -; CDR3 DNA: TGCGCCAGCAGCAAAGGACAGGGGAGGGACGAGCAGTACTTC; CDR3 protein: CASSKGQGRDEQYF
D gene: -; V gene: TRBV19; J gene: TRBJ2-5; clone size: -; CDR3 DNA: TGTGCCAGTAGTATAACAGCCCCGGAAGAGACCCAGTACTTC; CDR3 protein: CASSITAPEETQYF
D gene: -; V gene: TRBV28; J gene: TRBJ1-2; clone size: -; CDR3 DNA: TGTGCCAGCAGTTTATTGTCGGCGCGGGGCTATGGCTACACCTTC; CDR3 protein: CASSLLSARGYGYTF
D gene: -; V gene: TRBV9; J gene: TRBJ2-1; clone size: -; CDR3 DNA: TGTGCCAGCAGCGTAGGACTAGAGGTGGATGAGCAGTTCTTC; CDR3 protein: CASSVGLEVDEQFF
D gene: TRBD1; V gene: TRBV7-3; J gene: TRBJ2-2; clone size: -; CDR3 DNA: TGTGCCAGCAGCCAAACAGGGGCCTCCGGCGGGGAGCTGTTTTTT; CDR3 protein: CASSQTGASGGELFF
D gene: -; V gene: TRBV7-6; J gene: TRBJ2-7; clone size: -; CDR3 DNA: TGTGCCAGCAGCTTCCTATTACCGGGACGGAGCTCCTACGAGCAGTACTTC; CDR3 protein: CASSFLLPGRSSYEQYF
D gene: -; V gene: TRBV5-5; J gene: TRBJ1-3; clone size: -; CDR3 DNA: TGTGCCAGCAGCTTGGCCAGCCTCTCTGGAAACACCATATATTTT; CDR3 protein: CASSLASLSGNTIYF
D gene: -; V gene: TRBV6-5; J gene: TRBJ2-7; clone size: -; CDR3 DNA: TGTGCCAGCAGTCTGAGGCGGATCTCCTACGAGCAGTACTTC; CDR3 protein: CASSLRRISYEQYF
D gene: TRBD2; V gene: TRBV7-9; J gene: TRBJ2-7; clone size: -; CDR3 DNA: TGTGCCAGCAGCATGACTAGCGGGGGGGTGTACGAGCAGTACTTC; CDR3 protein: CASSMTSGGVYEQYF
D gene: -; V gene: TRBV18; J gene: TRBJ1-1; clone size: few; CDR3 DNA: TGTGCCAGCTCACCAGACCCTCAGGGCAGTGAAGCTTTCTTT; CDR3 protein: CASSPDPQGSEAFF
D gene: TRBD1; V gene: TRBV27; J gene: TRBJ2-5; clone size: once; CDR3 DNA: TGTGCCAGCAGTTTTACCGGGACAGGGGGAGAGACCCAGTACTTC; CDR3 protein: CASSFTGTGGETQYF
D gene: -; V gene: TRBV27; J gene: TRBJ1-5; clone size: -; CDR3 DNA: TGTGCCAGCAGTTTATCATCCCCCAATCAGCCCCAGCATTTT; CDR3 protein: CASSLSSPNQPQHF
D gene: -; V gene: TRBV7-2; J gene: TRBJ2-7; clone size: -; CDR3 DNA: TGTGCCAGCAGCCTAGGCGCAGTCTACGAGCAGTACTTC; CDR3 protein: CASSLGAVYEQYF
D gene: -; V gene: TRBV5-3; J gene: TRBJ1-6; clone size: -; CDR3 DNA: TGTGCCAGAACCCAAATGGCAGGAAGCTCCTATAATTCACCCCTCCACTTT; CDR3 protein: CARTQMAGSSYNSPLHF
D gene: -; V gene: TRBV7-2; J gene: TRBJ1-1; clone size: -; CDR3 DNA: TGTGCCAGCAGCTTTACTTTCTTGGGACAGAACACTGAAGCTTTCTTT; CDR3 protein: CASSFTFLGQNTEAFF
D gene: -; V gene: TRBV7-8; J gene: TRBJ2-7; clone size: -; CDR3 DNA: TGTGCCAGCCAACCCGCGGGGACACAAACCTACGAGCAGTACTTC; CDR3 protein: CASQPAGTQTYEQYF
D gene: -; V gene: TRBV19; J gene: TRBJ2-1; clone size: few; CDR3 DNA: TGTGCCAGTAGTATTTATTTCAGGGTAGGGTACAATGAGCAGTTCTTC; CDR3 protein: CASSIYFRVGYNEQFF
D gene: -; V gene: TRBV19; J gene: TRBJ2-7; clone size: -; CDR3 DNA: TGTGCCAGTAGTATTCGTGGGGGCGGGGAGCAGTACTTC; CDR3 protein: CASSIRGGGEQYF
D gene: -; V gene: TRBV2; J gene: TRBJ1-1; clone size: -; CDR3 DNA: TGTGCCAGCGACTACCAGGGAGCCACTGAAGCTTTCTTT; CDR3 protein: CASDYQGATEAFF
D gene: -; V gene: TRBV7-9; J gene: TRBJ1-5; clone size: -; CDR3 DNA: TGTGCCAGCAGCCTCGGGGTTAGCAATCAGCCCCAGCATTTT; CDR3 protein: CASSLGVSNQPQHF
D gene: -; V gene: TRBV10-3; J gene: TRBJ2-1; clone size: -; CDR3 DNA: TGTGCCATCAGTCAGGGCCGGGTCAATAAGCAGTTCTTC; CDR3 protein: CAISQGRVNKQFF